This T cell receptor (beta chain) is drawn from a study of blood T cell repertoires in COVID-19. The method was immunoSEQ multiplex PCR; TCRdb's version includes in-frame clones alone and lacks a portion of them. The table shows some 290,000 clones, with 85% to 90% occurring only once. This CDR3 is built from 12 residues. Per the germline V gene, CDR1 is MDHEN and CDR2 is SYDVKM. V was trimmed by 2 bases and J by 7 bases, leaving 8 bases between them. Input material: peripheral blood. The receptor comes from a man between 18 and 29 years old with active or convalescent COVID-19. J is TRBJ1-2 and V is TRBV28, with a possible D match to TRBD1 (6 bases). In DNA form, the CDR3 reads TGTGCCAGCAGTTTAGTAGGGGGTGGCTACACCTTC. Its protein product is CASSLVGGGYTF.